The rows below give T cell receptor beta chains drawn from one sample of a study of neurological immune-mediated disorders. TCRdb passed the 5' RACE reads through MiXCR, listing each CDR3 protein once. The sample shows roughly 80,000 distinct CDR3 sequences, 4.5% to 7.5% of them seen only once. Sequenced material: PBMCs. All receptors come from a woman aged 55-69 years with multiple sclerosis. Each CDR3 is given with its conserved first and last residue. The D gene is left open where the match is weak. Size values are once, few and many counts, or a class for expanded clones, and some rows have none.

J gene: TRBJ1-2
clone size: many
D gene: NA
V gene: TRBV7-2
CDR3 protein: CASSLGVRGDGYTF
CDR3 DNA: TGTGCCAGCAGCTTAGGTGTCAGGGGCGATGGCTACACCTTC

J gene: TRBJ2-1
clone size: many
D gene: NA
V gene: TRBV11-2
CDR3 protein: CASSSGHHNNEQFF
CDR3 DNA: TGTGCCAGCAGCTCGGGACATCACAACAATGAGCAGTTCTTC

J gene: TRBJ2-7
clone size: many
D gene: NA
V gene: TRBV11-2
CDR3 protein: CASSLGRGEIQQYF
CDR3 DNA: TGTGCCAGCAGCTTAGGCAGGGGGGAAATCCAGCAGTACTTC

J gene: TRBJ2-5
clone size: many
D gene: NA
V gene: TRBV5-4
CDR3 protein: CASSLATGAGETQYF
CDR3 DNA: TGTGCCAGCAGCTTGGCTACCGGGGCCGGAGAGACCCAGTACTTC

J gene: TRBJ2-3
clone size: many
D gene: NA
V gene: TRBV3-1
CDR3 protein: CASSQEDLNTDTQYF
CDR3 DNA: TGTGCCAGCAGCCAAGAAGACTTAAACACAGATACGCAGTATTTT

J gene: TRBJ1-6
clone size: many
D gene: NA
V gene: TRBV12-3/TRBV12-4
CDR3 protein: CASRPGNDSPLHF
CDR3 DNA: TGTGCCAGCAGGCCGGGGAACGATTCACCCCTCCACTTT

J gene: TRBJ1-2
clone size: NA
D gene: NA
V gene: TRBV7-6
CDR3 protein: CASSLANGGLYGYTF
CDR3 DNA: TGTGCCAGCAGCTTAGCGAACGGAGGCCTCTATGGCTACACCTTC

J gene: TRBJ2-5
clone size: many
D gene: NA
V gene: TRBV4-2
CDR3 protein: CASSQVNLYHQETQYF
CDR3 DNA: TGTGCCAGCAGCCAAGTTAATCTCTACCACCAAGAGACCCAGTACTTC

J gene: TRBJ2-1
clone size: few
D gene: NA
V gene: TRBV5-1
CDR3 protein: CASSLASGISDEQFF
CDR3 DNA: TGCGCCAGCAGCTTGGCCTCAGGGATCTCGGATGAGCAGTTCTTC

J gene: TRBJ1-4
clone size: few
D gene: NA
V gene: TRBV11-2
CDR3 protein: CASSLGRHTSATNEKLFF
CDR3 DNA: TGTGCCAGCAGCTTAGGGCGACACACCTCTGCAACTAATGAAAAACTGTTTTTT

J gene: TRBJ2-2
clone size: NA
D gene: NA
V gene: TRBV6-5
CDR3 protein: CASRRGGELFF
CDR3 DNA: TGTGCCAGCAGAAGGGGCGGGGAGCTGTTTTTT

J gene: TRBJ2-6
clone size: many
D gene: NA
V gene: TRBV3-1
CDR3 protein: CASSPGWLGANVLTF
CDR3 DNA: TGTGCCAGCAGCCCCGGTTGGCTAGGGGCCAACGTCCTGACTTTC

J gene: TRBJ2-7
clone size: many
D gene: NA
V gene: TRBV21-1
CDR3 protein: CASSEPGQGGSYEQYF
CDR3 DNA: TGTGCCAGCAGCGAGCCGGGACAGGGGGGTTCCTACGAGCAGTACTTC

J gene: TRBJ2-7
clone size: NA
D gene: TRBD1
V gene: TRBV7-8
CDR3 protein: CASSRRDREGEQYF
CDR3 DNA: TGTGCCAGCAGTCGCCGGGACAGGGAAGGCGAGCAGTACTTC

J gene: TRBJ2-7
clone size: many
D gene: NA
V gene: TRBV6-5
CDR3 protein: CASSYLSSGRATYEQYF
CDR3 DNA: TGTGCCAGCAGTTACTTAAGTTCGGGGAGAGCCACCTACGAGCAGTACTTC

J gene: TRBJ2-7
clone size: many
D gene: TRBD1
V gene: TRBV15
CDR3 protein: CATSRDSSYEQYF
CDR3 DNA: TGTGCCACCAGCCGGGACAGCTCCTACGAGCAGTACTTC

J gene: TRBJ2-6
clone size: many
D gene: NA
V gene: TRBV9
CDR3 protein: CASSVDTGFGANVLTF
CDR3 DNA: TGTGCCAGCAGCGTAGATACGGGGTTTGGGGCCAACGTCCTGACTTTC

J gene: TRBJ2-2
clone size: NA
D gene: NA
V gene: TRBV7-8
CDR3 protein: CASSLGAGGNTGELFF
CDR3 DNA: TGTGCCAGCAGCTTAGGTGCAGGAGGGAACACCGGGGAGCTGTTTTTT

J gene: TRBJ1-2
clone size: many
D gene: TRBD1
V gene: TRBV12-3/TRBV12-4
CDR3 protein: CASSFRDSPYGYTF
CDR3 DNA: TGTGCCAGCAGTTTTCGGGACAGCCCCTATGGCTACACCTTC

J gene: TRBJ2-2
clone size: NA
D gene: NA
V gene: TRBV5-4
CDR3 protein: CASSLEGRVSVGELFF
CDR3 DNA: TGTGCCAGCAGCTTGGAGGGAAGGGTTTCGGTCGGGGAGCTGTTTTTT

J gene: TRBJ1-2
clone size: NA
D gene: NA
V gene: TRBV14
CDR3 protein: CASSQVEGGGYTF
CDR3 DNA: TGTGCCAGCAGCCAAGTCGAGGGCGGGGGCTACACCTTC

J gene: TRBJ1-6
clone size: many
D gene: NA
V gene: TRBV28
CDR3 protein: CASSLRANSPLHF
CDR3 DNA: TGTGCCAGCAGTTTGAGGGCTAATTCACCCCTCCACTTT

J gene: TRBJ2-2
clone size: many
D gene: TRBD1
V gene: TRBV15
CDR3 protein: CATSRTGQGSFANTGELFF
CDR3 DNA: TGTGCCACCAGCAGAACGGGACAGGGGTCTTTCGCGAACACCGGGGAGCTGTTTTTT

J gene: TRBJ1-2
clone size: many
D gene: NA
V gene: TRBV6-1
CDR3 protein: CASTGHRDINYGYTF
CDR3 DNA: TGTGCCAGCACCGGACACCGGGACATAAACTATGGCTACACCTTC

J gene: TRBJ1-5
clone size: many
D gene: NA
V gene: TRBV12-3/TRBV12-4
CDR3 protein: CASSSGLKGNQPQHF
CDR3 DNA: TGTGCCAGCAGTTCGGGGCTAAAGGGCAATCAGCCCCAGCATTTT

J gene: TRBJ2-2
clone size: many
D gene: NA
V gene: TRBV7-9
CDR3 protein: CASSLPTGSGTGELFF
CDR3 DNA: TGTGCCAGCAGCCTCCCCACAGGGAGTGGCACCGGGGAGCTGTTTTTT

J gene: TRBJ1-4
clone size: many
D gene: NA
V gene: TRBV12-3/TRBV12-4
CDR3 protein: CASSLDGGEKLFF
CDR3 DNA: TGTGCCAGCAGTTTAGACGGGGGTGAAAAACTGTTTTTT

J gene: TRBJ1-6
clone size: many
D gene: TRBD1
V gene: TRBV4-1
CDR3 protein: CASSQVKSTGGTNSPLHF
CDR3 DNA: TGCGCCAGCAGCCAGGTCAAGTCGACAGGGGGGACTAATTCACCCCTCCACTTT

J gene: TRBJ1-2
clone size: few
D gene: NA
V gene: TRBV30
CDR3 protein: CAYPTFPGYGYTF
CDR3 DNA: TGTGCCTACCCGACTTTTCCCGGCTATGGCTACACCTTC

J gene: TRBJ1-1
clone size: many
D gene: NA
V gene: TRBV5-6
CDR3 protein: CASSLPGMNTEAFF
CDR3 DNA: TGTGCCAGCAGCTTGCCGGGGATGAACACTGAAGCTTTCTTT